Listed here are 32 T cell receptor beta chains from one sample, sequenced in a study of regulatory T cells in long-lasting Graves disease. The sample's time point: persistent/refractory GD, antithyroid drugs over 5 years with positive TRAb. From RNA extracted from PBMCs, the TCR library was made. The TCR beta library used iRepertoire HTBI primers with Arm-PCR amplification of CDR3. TCRdb ran MiXCR on the multiplex PCR reads and lists one entry per CDR3 protein. The sample consists of roughly 450,000 distinct CDR3 sequences, about 20% of them appearing once. The sequencing used peripheral blood mononuclear cells (PBMCs), collected when the disease was refractory, from a patient treated with antithyroid drugs. These receptor sequences come from a female donor with Graves disease.

This clonotype appeared many times. The V gene is TRBV15, the J gene TRBJ1-1; D gene uncertain. CDR1 LNHNV and CDR2 YYDKDF come from the germline V gene (reference sequence). The CDR3 has 17 amino acids. The V and J ends lost 0 bases and 1 base respectively, with 15 bases between them. The CDR3 loop is CATSRDWLTTWNTEAFF. The CDR3 DNA sequence: TGTGCCACCAGCAGAGATTGGCTTACTACCTGGAACACTGAAGCTTTCTTT.

This clonotype was seen many times. The gene calls are TRBV12-3 or TRBV12-4 and TRBJ1-4; D is perhaps TRBD1 (6 bases). V gave up 5 bases and J gave up 4 bases, with 11 bases separating them. The CDR3 covers 14 residues. The CDR3 sequence: CASSRTAVNEKLFF. The CDR3 DNA is TGTGCCAGCAGTCGGACAGCCGTTAATGAAAAACTGTTTTTT.

This rearrangement joins TRBV2 to TRBJ2-1, with a possible D match to TRBD2 (5 bases). The CDR3 is 15 residues long. Trimming took off 3 bases at V and 3 bases at J, with 12 bases between the two ends. Germline CDR1 is SNHLY and CDR2 is FYNNEI. CDR3 region: CASSDGLAFYNEQFF. In DNA form, the CDR3 reads TGTGCCAGCAGTGATGGTCTAGCTTTCTACAATGAGCAGTTCTTC.

This clonotype showed up many times. This chain joins TRBV7-2 and TRBJ1-3, with a tentative D call TRBD1 (6 bases). The V gene lost 7 bases and the J gene lost 3 bases, with 13 bases spanning the gap. There are 14 residues in the CDR3. CDR1 and CDR2 (germline): SGHTA, FQGNSA. CDR3 loop: CASNPGTSGNTIYF. DNA of the CDR3: TGTGCCAGCAACCCCGGGACAAGTGGAAACACCATATATTTT.

This clonotype was seen many times. This sequence joins TRBV10-2 and TRBJ2-4, with a possible D match to TRBD2 (5 bases). Trimming pared 4 bases from V and 9 bases from J, leaving 13 bases between. The germline V gene has CDR1 WSHSY and CDR2 SAAADI. The CDR3 is 13 amino acids. DNA of the CDR3: TGCGCCAGCAGTGCGAGGCGGAGCGGCATTCAGTACTTC. This sequence encodes CASSARRSGIQYF.

This chain joins TRBV11-1 and TRBJ2-7, with D perhaps TRBD1 (6 bases). The germline V gene encodes CDR1 SGHAT and CDR2 FQDESV (reference sequence). Trimming took off 2 bases at V and 6 bases at J, with 8 bases between the two ends. This CDR3 contains 12 residues. The CDR3 bases are TGTGCCAGCAGCTTAACAGGGACCGAGCAGTACTTC. Translating gives CASSLTGTEQYF.

This clonotype was picked up a small number of times. The chain combines TRBV30 with TRBJ1-4, with 8 bases that match TRBD1. The V and J ends lost 0 bases and 7 bases, in that order; junction bases with no gene match: 4. The CDR3 is 14 residues long. Per the germline V gene, CDR1 is GTSNPN and CDR2 is SVGIG (reference sequence). CDR3: CAWSVQGGGEKLFF. The CDR3 DNA is TGTGCCTGGAGTGTACAGGGGGGCGGTGAAAAACTGTTTTTT.

This sequence joins TRBV6-5 and TRBJ1-3, with no clear D. Per germline, CDR1 MNHEY and CDR2 SVGAGI. V lost 0 bases and J lost 0, with 12 bases in between. The CDR3 extends over 17 amino acids. CDR3 DNA: TGTGCCAGCAGTTACTCGATCCCTTTCAGCTCTGGAAACACCATATATTTT. Translating gives CASSYSIPFSSGNTIYF.

This clonotype was seen a few times. The chain has TRBV3-1 and TRBJ2-5; 13 nucleotides line up with TRBD2. The CDR3 runs 18 residues. Per the germline V gene, CDR1 is LGHDT and CDR2 is YNNKEL (reference sequence). Trimming removed 3 bases from V and 5 bases from J; junction bases left unmatched: 12. CDR3 amino acids: CASSQSLAGGPGAETQYF. Written as DNA, the CDR3 is TGTGCCAGCAGCCAGTCACTAGCGGGGGGGCCCGGGGCGGAGACCCAGTACTTC.

The chain links TRBV29-1 to TRBJ1-4, with 8 bases identical to TRBD1. The CDR3 spans 15 residues. The V segment lost 3 bases and the J segment 8 bases; nucleotides outside the gene matches: 11. CDR1 is SQVTM, CDR2 ANQGSEA, per germline. The CDR3 nucleotides read TGCAGCGTTGAGGCTGGGTGGACAGGGAAGGAAAAACTGTTTTTT. As protein: CSVEAGWTGKEKLFF.

This clonotype has only a few counts. This rearrangement joins TRBV3-1 to TRBJ2-2; 8 nucleotides line up with TRBD2. J gave up 7 bases and V 4 bases, and 8 bases lay outside the gene matches. This CDR3 spans 15 amino acids. The germline CDR1 and CDR2 sequences are LGHDT and YNNKEL (reference sequence). CDR3 DNA: TGTGCCAGCAGCCCCAGTGCGGGGGGCGGCGGGGAGCTGTTTTTT. Its translation is CASSPSAGGGGELFF.

This clonotype was picked up many times. The CDR3 sequence: CASISLGGVSPNTEAFF. CDR3 DNA: TGTGCCAGCATTAGTTTGGGGGGGGTCAGTCCAAACACTGAAGCTTTCTTT. The chain carries TRBV28 and TRBJ1-1, with TRBD1 as a possible D gene (5 bases). This CDR3 spans 17 amino acids. Looked up from germline, CDR1 is MDHEN and CDR2 is SYDVKM. The V end was cut by 7 bases, the J end by 2 bases, with 23 bases between.

This clonotype was seen at least ten times. The chain is built from TRBV2 and TRBJ2-7; 7 bases agree with TRBD2. Germline V gene lookup returns CDR1 SNHLY and CDR2 FYNNEI. The CDR3 consists of 13 residues. J gave up 5 bases and V 4 bases, and 5 bases lay outside the gene matches. This CDR3 is CASSVAAGDEQYF. The CDR3 nucleotides are TGTGCCAGCAGTGTGGCCGCGGGGGACGAGCAGTACTTC.

This clonotype was recorded a few times. This chain connects TRBV10-3 to TRBJ1-1; 11 positions agree with TRBD1. Germline V gives CDR1 ENHRY, CDR2 SYGVKD. V trimming: 6 bases; J trimming: 6 bases; junction bases outside the gene matches: 6. The CDR3 runs to 14 residues. The CDR3 spells CAIRTGTGGSEAFF. The CDR3 DNA sequence: TGTGCCATCAGAACCGGGACAGGGGGGTCTGAAGCTTTCTTT.

A few counts support this clonotype. The V call is TRBV29-1, the J call TRBJ1-4; TRBD1 aligns across 12 bases. Germline values: CDR1 SQVTM, CDR2 ANQGSEA. This CDR3 is 14 amino acids long. V lost 3 bases and J lost 8; bases outside the gene matches: 4. CDR3 in DNA: TGCAGCGTTGAGCCCGGGACAGGGGGCGAAAAACTGTTTTTT. Translating gives CSVEPGTGGEKLFF.

The CDR3 region has the DNA TGTGCCAGCAGTTTTGGGCCCCGGGAGCAGTTCTTC. It encodes CASSFGPREQFF. The rearrangement joins TRBV12-3 or TRBV12-4 to TRBJ2-1; no clear D. The CDR3 contains 12 residues. V lost 3 bases and J 10 bases, leaving 10 bases between the germline ends.

V is TRBV20-1 and J is TRBJ2-7, with 14 bases matching TRBD2. Germline CDR1 DFQATT, CDR2 SNEGSKA (reference sequence). V was clipped by 5 bases and J by 7 bases; unmatched bases: 7. This CDR3 region has 14 residues. CDR3 in amino acids: CSAYTGLAGEEQYF. The CDR3 DNA is TGCAGTGCTTATACGGGACTAGCGGGAGAAGAGCAGTACTTC.

The chain links TRBV18 to TRBJ1-1, with TRBD1 matching 8 bases. Trimming removed 4 bases from V and 5 bases from J; junction bases left unmatched: 6. Looked up from germline, CDR1 is KGHSH and CDR2 is LQKENI. CDR3 length: 14 residues. DNA for the CDR3: TGTGCCAGCTCACTACAGGGGGAGCAGACTGAAGCTTTCTTT. Its translation: CASSLQGEQTEAFF.

This clonotype was picked up many times. This chain connects TRBV28 to TRBJ1-2; unclear D gene. This CDR3 is 13 amino acids long. Germline V CDR1 and CDR2: MDHEN, SYDVKM. The V end was cut by 4 bases, the J end by 4 bases, with 10 bases between. CDR3 coding DNA: TGTGCCAGCAGTTCAGGACCAGGCTATGGCTACACCTTC. It yields the protein CASSSGPGYGYTF.

This chain links TRBV28 with TRBJ2-7; 8 bases are shared with TRBD1. The J segment lost 5 bases and the V segment lost 8 bases, leaving 8 bases of the junction unmatched. The CDR3 extends over 13 amino acids. In germline, CDR1 is MDHEN, CDR2 SYDVKM. Written as DNA, the CDR3 is TGTGCCAGCGCTTCGGGACAGGCGAACGAGCAGTACTTC. Its protein is CASASGQANEQYF.

This chain links TRBV20-1 with TRBJ1-3, with a tentative D call TRBD1 (5 bases). Germline V gives CDR1 DFQATT, CDR2 SNEGSKA (reference sequence). V lost 0 bases and J lost 0, with 9 bases in between. CDR3 length: 15 residues. CDR3 in amino acids: CSAREGQFSGNTIYF. CDR3 DNA: TGCAGTGCTAGAGAGGGGCAGTTCTCTGGAAACACCATATATTTT.

This chain joins TRBV30 and TRBJ1-2, with 7 bases fitting TRBD1. Germline CDR1 and CDR2: GTSNPN and SVGIG (reference sequence). The V and J ends lost 5 bases and 2 bases, in that order; junction bases with no gene match: 5. This CDR3 comprises 13 residues. The CDR3 protein is CAWARDRNYGYTF. CDR3 nucleotide sequence: TGTGCCTGGGCCCGGGACAGAAACTATGGCTACACCTTC.

The chain employs TRBV30 and TRBJ2-2, with D maybe TRBD2 (5 bases). From germline, CDR1 is GTSNPN and CDR2 SVGIG (reference sequence). The V end was cut by 3 bases, the J end by 0 bases, with 8 bases between. The CDR3 has 14 amino acids. In nucleotides, the CDR3 is TGTGCCTGGAGCGGACTCGCGAACACCGGGGAGCTGTTTTTT. Protein sequence: CAWSGLANTGELFF.

This clonotype was counted ten times or more. The chain links TRBV11-3 to TRBJ2-5; no clear D. CDR1 is SGHNT, CDR2 YENEEA, per germline. The CDR3 runs to 18 residues. Trimming took off 5 bases at V and 1 base at J, with 23 bases between the two ends. CDR3: CASSPRASTAPGQETQYF. In nucleotides, the CDR3 is TGTGCCAGCAGCCCGAGAGCTTCGACGGCCCCTGGCCAAGAGACCCAGTACTTC.

With regard to this clonotype: A read error is possible here, since a much larger clone lies one base away. The genes are TRBV28 and TRBJ1-1, with D maybe TRBD1 (6 bases). This CDR3 comprises 14 residues. CDR1 is MDHEN and CDR2 is SYDVKM in the germline V gene. CDR3 DNA: TGTGCCGGCAGTAAACAGGGTGGAAACACTGAAGCTTTCTTT. This gives the protein CAGSKQGGNTEAFF. Drawing the rest from reference TRBV28 and TRBJ1-1, the complete variable domain is DVKVTQSSRYLVKRTGEKVFLECVQDMDHENMFWYRQDPGLGLRLIYFSYDVKMKEKGDIPEGYSVSREKKERFSLILESASTNQTSMYLCAGSKQGGNTEAFFGQGTRLTVV.

A remark on this clonotype: A much larger clone lies one base from this, so it may be a read error. The chain uses TRBV7-2 and TRBJ1-4, with 8 bases that match TRBD1. The trim removed 1 base at V and 5 bases at J, leaving 3 bases unmatched. Germline V gene lookup returns CDR1 SGHTA and CDR2 FQGNSA. The CDR3 sequence is 15 residues long. The CDR3 is CASSLEPGGNEKLFF. In DNA, the CDR3 is TGTGCCAGCAGCTTAGAGCCAGGGGGCAATGAAAAACTGTTTTTT.

For this clonotype: Since a far larger clone is one base different, this is likely a read error. For the CDR3, the DNA is TGTGCCAGCAGCACAGGGGGCGGCTATGGCTACGCCTTC. The encoded protein is CASSTGGGYGYAF. This chain links TRBV7-8 with TRBJ1-2, with 9 bases fitting TRBD1. Germline-derived CDR1 and CDR2 are SGHVS and FQNEAQ. This CDR3 contains 13 residues.

This clonotype turned up a few times. For the CDR3, the DNA is TGCAGTCCTGGACAGTCCGAGACCCAGTACTTC. Encoded protein: CSPGQSETQYF. This chain links TRBV20-1 with TRBJ2-5; a possible D gene is TRBD1 (6 bases). Germline V CDR1 and CDR2: DFQATT, SNEGSKA (reference sequence). The CDR3 contains 11 residues. Trimming shortened V by 8 bases and J by 5 bases, and 12 bases separated the two germline ends.

This clonotype appeared many times. The chain carries TRBV29-1 and TRBJ2-5; D call uncertain. Germline-derived CDR1 and CDR2 are SQVTM and ANQGSEA. This CDR3 is built from 14 residues. The germline V and J ends were trimmed by 6 bases and 2 bases, with 16 bases remaining between them. As DNA, the CDR3 is TGCAGCGTGCTCTTAGGGCACTCTCAAGAGACCCAGTACTTC. As protein: CSVLLGHSQETQYF.

This clonotype was seen a few times. The chain combines TRBV7-2 with TRBJ2-7; no definite D call. Germline V lookup: CDR1 SGHTA, CDR2 FQGNSA. Trimming took 5 bases from V and 3 from J, leaving 8 bases between them. The CDR3 length is 12 residues. CDR3 region: CASSPVVYEQYF. CDR3 bases: TGTGCCAGCAGCCCAGTTGTCTACGAGCAGTACTTC.

This sequence joins TRBV20-1 and TRBJ2-5, with D possibly being TRBD2 (5 bases). The CDR3 spans 11 residues. Germline CDR1 DFQATT, CDR2 SNEGSKA (reference sequence). V was cut by 7 bases and J by 9 bases, with 15 bases left in between. In DNA form, the CDR3 reads TGCAGTGTACTCGGTCAGGAGGCCCAGTACTTC. Protein sequence: CSVLGQEAQYF.

This clonotype occurred a few times. The V and J genes are TRBV30 and TRBJ1-4, with D possibly being TRBD1 (5 bases). CDR3 size: 14 residues. Trimming took 0 bases from V and 8 from J, leaving 13 bases between them. Germline CDR1 is GTSNPN and CDR2 is SVGIG (reference sequence). CDR3 sequence (DNA): TGTGCCTGGAGTGTTGGAGGGTGGGGGGAAAAACTGTTTTTT. Protein: CAWSVGGWGEKLFF.